A single sample is the source of the 11 T cell receptor beta chains below, sequenced in a study of T-cell memory formation after mild COVID-19. TCRdb reprocessed the 5' RACE reads with MiXCR, giving one entry per CDR3 protein. The sample has 550,000 to 650,000 distinct CDR3 sequences; 17% are singletons. Sequencing was performed on PBMCs or a T cell subset sorted from them (not recorded which). Receptors were obtained from an adult woman who had mild COVID-19 (a few samples of this study predate the infection). Cell type and time point are not known.

The chain joins TRBV30 to TRBJ1-6; D ambiguous. This CDR3 is 13 amino acids long. Germline V gives CDR1 GTSNPN, CDR2 SVGIG (reference sequence). Deletions cut 0 bases from V and 10 bases from J, with 10 bases between. The CDR3: CAWSVHSPSPLHF. The CDR3 DNA is TGTGCCTGGAGTGTACACAGTCCCTCACCCCTCCACTTT.

The sample holds a few counts of this clonotype. The chain uses TRBV7-6 and TRBJ2-3; possibly TRBD2 for D (7 bases). The CDR3 contains 16 residues. CDR1 and CDR2 (germline): SGHVS, FNYEAQ. V lost 0 bases to trimming and J lost 2 bases, with 12 bases between them. The CDR3: CASSLAGGDPTDTQYF. CDR3 DNA sequence: TGTGCCAGCAGCTTAGCAGGGGGGGACCCCACAGATACGCAGTATTTT.

This clonotype showed up just a few times. CDR3 DNA sequence: TGCGCCAGCAGCCGGGACAGGCCCGGGAGCACTGAAGCTTTCTTT. Translation: CASSRDRPGSTEAFF. This chain connects TRBV5-1 to TRBJ1-1; 8 positions agree with TRBD1. The CDR3 is 15 residues long. In germline, CDR1 is SGHRS, CDR2 YFSETQ. With 4 bases clipped from V and 4 bases from J, the junction kept 9 bases outside the gene matches.

This clonotype was observed a few times. The chain recombines TRBV12-3 or TRBV12-4 with TRBJ1-5, with 11 bases lining up with TRBD1. With 6 bases clipped from V and 7 bases from J, the junction kept 5 bases outside the gene matches. CDR3 length: 14 residues. CDR3 DNA: TGTGCCAGCAGCACGGACAGGGGGCACCAGCCCCAGCATTTT. Translating it yields CASSTDRGHQPQHF.

The chain uses TRBV18 and TRBJ2-2; 11 bases line up with TRBD1. The germline V gene encodes CDR1 KGHSH and CDR2 LQKENI. The CDR3 consists of 16 residues. V dropped 4 bases and J dropped 6; count of bases not matched to a gene: 7. This chain's CDR3 is CASSLRGQGASGELFF. The CDR3 DNA is TGTGCCAGCTCACTTCGAGGACAGGGGGCCTCCGGGGAGCTGTTTTTT.

This clonotype was recorded a few times. This sequence joins TRBV28 and TRBJ2-7; 12 nucleotides agree with TRBD2. The CDR3 runs to 18 residues. Per the germline V gene, CDR1 is MDHEN and CDR2 is SYDVKM. V was clipped by 7 bases and J by 5 bases; unmatched bases: 18. In DNA form, the CDR3 reads TGTGCCAGCACAACACAGACTAGCGGGAGAAACACCTCTAACGAGCAGTACTTC. Translated, it gives CASTTQTSGRNTSNEQYF.

In its sample, this clonotype was seen a few times. The chain joins TRBV7-2 to TRBJ2-1; 7 positions agree with TRBD1. The germline gives CDR1 SGHTA, CDR2 FQGNSA. The CDR3 contains 16 residues. V lost 5 bases to trimming and J lost 8 bases; unmatched junction nucleotides: 15. CDR3 DNA sequence: TGTGCCAGCAGCCGAAACAGGGGCGAGTTTGGAGATGAGCAGTTCTTC. Translating it yields CASSRNRGEFGDEQFF.

This clonotype was seen a few times. The rearrangement joins TRBV3-1 to TRBJ2-7, with D perhaps matching TRBD1 or TRBD2 (5 bases each). Per the germline V gene, CDR1 is LGHDT and CDR2 is YNNKEL (reference sequence). This CDR3 comprises 13 residues. The germline V and J ends were trimmed by 3 bases and 2 bases, with 8 bases remaining between them. The CDR3 spells CASSHEGPYEQYF. The CDR3 DNA sequence: TGTGCCAGCAGCCACGAGGGACCCTACGAGCAGTACTTC.

The chain joins TRBV29-1 to TRBJ2-7; the match to TRBD1 covers 8 bases. Trimming cost V 6 bases and J 2 bases; bases outside gene matches: 3. CDR3 size: 12 residues. In germline, CDR1 is SQVTM, CDR2 ANQGSEA. CDR3 DNA sequence: TGCAGCGTGTGGACAGGGACCTACGAGCAGTACTTC. It specifies CSVWTGTYEQYF.

The chain joins TRBV5-1 to TRBJ2-7, with a possible D match to TRBD2 (7 bases). Germline V gives CDR1 SGHRS, CDR2 YFSETQ. The CDR3 is 18 residues long. Trimming took off 0 bases at V and 0 bases at J, with 19 bases between the two ends. Written as DNA, the CDR3 is TGCGCCAGCAGCTTGGCGGTTGGGGGGGGCCAAGTCTCCTACGAGCAGTACTTC. Protein: CASSLAVGGGQVSYEQYF.

V and J are TRBV28 and TRBJ2-7; 7 bases line up with TRBD2. Per germline, CDR1 MDHEN and CDR2 SYDVKM. Unmatched junction bases numbered 5, after V lost 6 bases and J lost 0 bases. The CDR3 contains 14 residues. CDR3 in DNA: TGTGCCAGCAGGCCAGGCGGGGGCTCCTACGAGCAGTACTTC. Its translation is CASRPGGGSYEQYF.